The clone carrying this T cell receptor (beta chain) was recorded many times. Its specificity is unknown. This record comes from a study of CD8+ T cells in alopecia areata. Overall study context: Treated patients were dosed with oral tofacitinib, taking 5 to 10 mg twice daily. Study results and caveats: Across lesional scalp, and particularly alopecia totalis/universalis, clonality surpassed that of normal scalp.

The CDR3 is 14 residues long. With 0 bases removed from V and 0 bases from J, the gap between germline ends came to 7 bases. CDR1 SGDLS and CDR2 YYNGEE come from the germline V gene. RNA extraction and reverse transcription yielded cDNA as sequencing template. Method: immunoSEQ multiplex PCR; TCRdb's copy keeps in-frame clones and lacks some. The repertoire holds about 97,000 clones, around 38% seen once, with around 1.5% in the top ten. Sequencing input: CD4+ T cells sorted from blood. This receptor was taken from a human donor with alopecia areata. The chain recombines TRBV9 with TRBJ2-7; no reliable D call. The CDR3 nucleotides read TGTGCCAGCAGCGTAGACCGCAACTCCTACGAGCAGTACTTC. Translating it yields CASSVDRNSYEQYF.